This T cell receptor beta chain was sequenced for a study of cytomegalovirus exposure and HLA in healthy donors. Study-wide results and limits: Cytomegalovirus association was assigned to 150 to 200 TCR beta chains. When analyzed later, a missense DCLRE1C variant was found to be linked to TCR beta V- and J-gene trimming. Rarity held for most TCR sequences, but there were some public TCRs that occurred in many donors.

The study ran its PCR with 60 Vbeta and 13 Jbeta primers. Original methodology: In a later analysis, the count reached about 75 million unique TCR beta chains, with approximately 11 million shared. TCRdb keeps only in-frame clones here, not all; method: immunoSEQ multiplex PCR. Clone size and the V and J calls come from that table; the DNA yielded D and trimming. Seen here are some 180,000 clones, roughly 82% observed once, and the top ten hold more than 0.95%. Comments on this clone: The antigen is not known.

This CDR3 is 13 amino acids long. V was cut by 5 bases and J by 2 bases, with 8 bases left in between. Germline V gene sequence: CDR1 SGHAT, CDR2 FQNNGV. Sample: PBMCs. This clonotype originated in a girl aged 2 to 10 in good health and CMV-seropositive. This rearrangement joins TRBV11-2 to TRBJ2-3; D ambiguous. CDR3 coding DNA: TGTGCCAGCAGCGGGCGACACACAGATACGCAGTATTTT. Protein: CASSGRHTDTQYF.